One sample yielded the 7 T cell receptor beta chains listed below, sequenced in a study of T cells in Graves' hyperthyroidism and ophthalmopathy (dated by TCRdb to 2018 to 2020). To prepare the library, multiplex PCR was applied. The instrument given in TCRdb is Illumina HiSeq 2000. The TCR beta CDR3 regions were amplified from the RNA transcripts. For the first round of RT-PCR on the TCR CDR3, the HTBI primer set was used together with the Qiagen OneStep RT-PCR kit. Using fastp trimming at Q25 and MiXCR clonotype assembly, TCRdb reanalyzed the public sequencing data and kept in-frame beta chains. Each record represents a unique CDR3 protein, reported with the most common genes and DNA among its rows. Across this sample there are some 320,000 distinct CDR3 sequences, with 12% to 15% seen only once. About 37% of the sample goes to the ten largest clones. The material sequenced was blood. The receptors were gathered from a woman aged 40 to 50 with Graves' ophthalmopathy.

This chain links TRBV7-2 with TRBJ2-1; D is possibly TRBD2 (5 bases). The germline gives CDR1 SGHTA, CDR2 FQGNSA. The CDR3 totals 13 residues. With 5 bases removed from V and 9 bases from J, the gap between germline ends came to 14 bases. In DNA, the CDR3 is TGTGCCAGCAGCCCTCCTCCTAGCATTGAGCAGTTCTTC. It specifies CASSPPPSIEQFF. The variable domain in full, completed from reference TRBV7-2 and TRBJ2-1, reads GAGVSQSPSNKVTEKGKDVELRCDPISGHTALYWYRQSLGQGLEFLIYFQGNSAPDKSGLPSDRFSAERTGGSVSTLTIQRTQQEDSAVYLCASSPPPSIEQFFGPGTRLTVL.

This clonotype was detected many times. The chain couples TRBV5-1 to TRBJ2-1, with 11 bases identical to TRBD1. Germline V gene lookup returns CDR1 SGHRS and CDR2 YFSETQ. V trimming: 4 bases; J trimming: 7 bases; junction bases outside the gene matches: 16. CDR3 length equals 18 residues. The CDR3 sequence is CASSTYPLGQGGVNEQFF. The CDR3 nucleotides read TGCGCCAGCAGCACTTACCCCTTGGGACAGGGGGGTGTTAATGAGCAGTTCTTC.

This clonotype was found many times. The CDR3 loop is CSARLPGLRGYTF. The CDR3 nucleotides read TGCAGTGCTCGGCTCCCAGGGCTACGAGGCTACACCTTC. The chain links TRBV20-1 to TRBJ1-2; D may be TRBD1 (5 bases). Per the germline V gene, CDR1 is DFQATT and CDR2 is SNEGSKA (reference sequence). V shed 5 bases and J shed 8 bases, with 18 bases lying between them. The CDR3 runs to 13 residues.

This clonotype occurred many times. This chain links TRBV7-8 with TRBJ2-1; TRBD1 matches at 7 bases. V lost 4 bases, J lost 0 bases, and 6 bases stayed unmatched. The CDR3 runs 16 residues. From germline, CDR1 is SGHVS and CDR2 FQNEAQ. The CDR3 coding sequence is TGTGCCAGCAGCTACATACAGGGGAGCTCCTACAATGAGCAGTTCTTC. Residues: CASSYIQGSSYNEQFF.

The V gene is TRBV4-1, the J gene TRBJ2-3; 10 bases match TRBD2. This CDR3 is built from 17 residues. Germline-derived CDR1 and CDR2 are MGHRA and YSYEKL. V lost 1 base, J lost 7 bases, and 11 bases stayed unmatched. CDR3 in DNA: TGCGCCAGCAGCCAAGGAACTAGCGGGGCCATCATGAATACGCAGTATTTT. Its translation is CASSQGTSGAIMNTQYF.

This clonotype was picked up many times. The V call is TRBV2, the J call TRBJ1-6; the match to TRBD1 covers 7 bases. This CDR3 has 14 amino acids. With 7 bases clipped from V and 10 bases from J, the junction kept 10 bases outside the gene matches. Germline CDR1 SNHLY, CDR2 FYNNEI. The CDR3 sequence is CASNDQGELSPLHF. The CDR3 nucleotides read TGTGCCAGCAATGATCAGGGGGAACTCTCACCCCTCCACTTT.

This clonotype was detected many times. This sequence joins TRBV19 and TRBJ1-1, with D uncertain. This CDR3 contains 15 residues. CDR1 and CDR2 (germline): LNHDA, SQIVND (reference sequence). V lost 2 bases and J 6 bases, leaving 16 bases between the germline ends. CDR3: CASSISSITTAEAFF. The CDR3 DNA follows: TGTGCCAGTAGTATATCGAGCATTACAACGGCTGAAGCTTTCTTT.